Below are 18 T cell receptor beta chains sequenced from a single sample in a study of blood T cells in healthy people across ages. A second PCR, run for about 7 to 11 cycles, used a sample-barcoded 5' primer plus a J-beta primer mix. Each CDR3 protein is one row after TCRdb ran MiXCR on the 5' RACE reads. The table has 1,500,000 or so distinct CDR3 sequences, 40% to 45% seen once. Source material: blood. The receptors come from a woman between 18 and 30 years old in good health.

The chain couples TRBV9 to TRBJ2-1, with 10 bases lining up with TRBD2. The closer fit of TRBJ2-7 to the DNA end suggests the J call may be wrong. This CDR3 has 16 amino acids. CDR1 and CDR2 (germline): SGDLS, YYNGEE. This chain's CDR3 is CASSVGLAGDNNEQYF. CDR3 DNA sequence: TGTGCCAGCAGCGTAGGGCTAGCGGGAGACAACAATGAGCAGTACTTC.

This clonotype was detected ten times or more. The V and J genes are TRBV4-3 and TRBJ2-3; D might be TRBD2 (5 bases). The CDR3 consists of 16 residues. The germline CDR1 and CDR2 sequences are LGHNA and YSLEER. V lost 4 bases to trimming and J lost 0 bases, with 14 bases between them. The CDR3 DNA follows: TGCGCCAGCAGCCTCCTAGGGAGCCGAAGCACAGATACGCAGTATTTT. Translating gives CASSLLGSRSTDTQYF.

The V and J genes are TRBV20-1 and TRBJ1-4, with a weak D call TRBD1 (6 bases). V was cut by 3 bases and J by 15 bases, with 20 bases left in between. The CDR3 sequence is 13 residues long. Germline V gene data show CDR1 as DFQATT and CDR2 as SNEGSKA (reference sequence). In nucleotides, the CDR3 is TGCAGTGCTAGGTTCTCCGACAGGCGGTCTTTGTTTTTT. This translates into CSARFSDRRSLFF.

The chain recombines TRBV6-2 or TRBV6-3 with TRBJ2-1; D is undetermined. Germline-derived CDR1 and CDR2 are MNHEY and SVGEGT. V was cut by 1 base and J by 4 bases, with 5 bases left in between. The length of the CDR3 is 13 residues. Written as DNA, the CDR3 is TGTGCCAGCAGTTACTTGCGATACAATGAGCAGTTCTTC. It specifies CASSYLRYNEQFF.

The chain combines TRBV20-1 with TRBJ2-1, with unresolved D. CDR3 length: 13 residues. Germline assignment: CDR1 DFQATT and CDR2 SNEGSKA (reference sequence). The V end was cut by 3 bases, the J end by 4 bases, with 10 bases between. The CDR3 spells CSASFSAYNEQFF. The CDR3 coding sequence is TGCAGTGCTAGTTTCTCAGCTTACAATGAGCAGTTCTTC.

The rearrangement links TRBV6-5 to TRBJ1-5; perhaps TRBD1 as D (6 bases). Germline V gene lookup returns CDR1 MNHEY and CDR2 SVGAGI. V lost 6 bases to trimming and J lost 8 bases, with 17 bases between them. The CDR3 length is 14 residues. CDR3 loop: CASSRITGFEPQHF. CDR3 nucleotide sequence: TGTGCCAGCAGCCGCATTACAGGGTTTGAGCCCCAGCATTTT.

This chain joins TRBV20-1 and TRBJ2-1; D possibly corresponds to TRBD2 (7 bases). This CDR3 is built from 14 residues. Trimming took off 5 bases at V and 4 bases at J, with 15 bases between the two ends. Looked up from germline, CDR1 is DFQATT and CDR2 is SNEGSKA (reference sequence). The CDR3: CSAPVGGLYNEQFF. CDR3 coding DNA: TGCAGTGCTCCTGTCGGGGGGCTATACAATGAGCAGTTCTTC.

The chain has TRBV6-2 or TRBV6-3 and TRBJ2-7; no clear D gene. V was trimmed by 6 bases and J by 5 bases, leaving 11 bases between them. Germline CDR1 is MNHEY and CDR2 is SVGEGT. The CDR3 totals 12 residues. The CDR3 here is CASSNNIHEQYF. The CDR3 DNA reads as TGTGCCAGCAGCAACAATATCCACGAGCAGTACTTC.

This clonotype was seen a few times. V usage is TRBV12-3 or TRBV12-4 and J usage is TRBJ1-5; D remains unclear. The CDR3 spans 14 residues. Trimming removed 3 bases from V and 3 bases from J, with 9 bases in between. The CDR3 sequence is CASSFAAANQPQHF. The DNA of the CDR3 is TGTGCCAGCAGTTTTGCGGCCGCCAATCAGCCCCAGCATTTT.

The rearrangement joins TRBV3-1 to TRBJ2-5; tentative D call: TRBD2 (6 bases). Germline loops: CDR1 LGHDT, CDR2 YNNKEL (reference sequence). V gave up 8 bases and J gave up 11 bases, with 18 bases separating them. There are 12 residues in the CDR3. Here the CDR3 reads CASAPTGGEQYF. As DNA, the CDR3 is TGTGCCAGCGCCCCCACCGGGGGAGAGCAGTACTTC.

The chain recombines TRBV10-2 with TRBJ2-2, with 7 bases lining up with TRBD2. The J segment lost 2 bases and the V segment lost 6 bases, leaving 12 bases of the junction unmatched. CDR3 size: 17 residues. Germline CDR1 is WSHSY and CDR2 is SAAADI. Written as DNA, the CDR3 is TGCGCCAGCAGACCCCCGGGGAGGGCCCTTAACACCGGGGAGCTGTTTTTT. This gives the protein CASRPPGRALNTGELFF.

The chain couples TRBV7-2 to TRBJ2-1; TRBD2 agrees at 10 bases. The J segment lost 8 bases and the V segment lost 6 bases, leaving 10 bases of the junction unmatched. Germline lookup yields CDR1 SGHTA and CDR2 FQGNSA. The CDR3 is 15 amino acids. The CDR3 protein is CASSFLAGVEDEQFF. The CDR3 DNA reads as TGTGCCAGCAGTTTTCTAGCGGGAGTTGAAGATGAGCAGTTCTTC.

This chain links TRBV20-1 with TRBJ2-3; no clear D gene. Germline-derived CDR1 and CDR2 are DFQATT and SNEGSKA (reference sequence). This CDR3 contains 12 residues. The V and J ends lost 8 bases and 6 bases respectively, with 15 bases between them. CDR3 in DNA: TGCAGTACGCCTTACCGCCCCGATACGCAGTATTTT. Protein sequence: CSTPYRPDTQYF.

The CDR3: CASSQMGPPNTGELFF. CDR3 nucleotides: TGCGCCAGCAGCCAGATGGGACCGCCGAACACCGGGGAGCTGTTTTTT. This chain connects TRBV4-3 to TRBJ2-2; D is possibly TRBD1 or TRBD2 (5 bases each). The CDR3 has 16 residues. CDR1 and CDR2 from the germline V gene are LGHNA and YSLEER. Trimming took off 3 bases at V and 0 bases at J, with 11 bases between the two ends.

This chain uses TRBV11-2 with TRBJ1-2; the D gene is possibly TRBD1 (5 bases). This CDR3 has 17 amino acids. Germline CDR1 and CDR2: SGHAT and FQNNGV. The ends were cut back, 3 bases at V and 8 bases at J, with 25 bases in the middle. CDR3 nucleotide sequence: TGTGCCAGCAGCTTCCCACCCAGTGCGGCTGGTGGGGGGGGCTACACCTTC. Amino acid sequence: CASSFPPSAAGGGGYTF.

This clonotype came up a few times. The chain links TRBV5-1 to TRBJ1-4; a possible D gene is TRBD1 (5 bases). This CDR3 is built from 15 residues. The ends were cut back, 2 bases at V and 12 bases at J, with 20 bases in the middle. CDR1 is SGHRS and CDR2 is YFSETQ in the germline V gene. The CDR3 sequence is CASSLDSTNAPQLFF. CDR3 nucleotide sequence: TGCGCCAGCAGCTTAGACAGCACTAATGCCCCTCAACTGTTTTTT.

The J gene is TRBJ2-4, the V gene TRBV7-9; 7 nucleotides align to TRBD1. The germline gives CDR1 SEHNR, CDR2 FQNEAQ (reference sequence). J lost 8 bases, V lost 0 bases, and 4 bases had no gene match. This CDR3 contains 14 residues. CDR3 bases: TGTGCCAGCAGCTTAGCCAGGGGGTCGGACATTCAGTACTTC. Translating it yields CASSLARGSDIQYF.

This chain links TRBV29-1 with TRBJ1-6, with 9 bases fitting TRBD1. Trimming cost V 7 bases and J 10 bases; bases outside gene matches: 8. This CDR3 contains 13 residues. Germline CDR1 and CDR2: SQVTM and ANQGSEA. The CDR3 protein is CSAGDREGSPLHF. The CDR3 DNA reads as TGCAGCGCCGGGGACAGGGAGGGCTCACCCCTCCACTTT.